A selection of T cell receptor beta chains follows, all from one sample in a study of T cell responses to AZD1222 COVID-19 vaccine. Only in-frame clones appear in the TCRdb table, and some are missing; sequencing was by immunoSEQ multiplex PCR. The sample has some 150,000 clones, more than 85% seen once. The specimen was peripheral blood, collected on day 0 of AZD1222 vaccination. The origin of the receptors is an adult in good health. Each CDR3 is given with its conserved first and last residue. Each record gives: V gene, clone size, J gene, D gene, CDR3 protein. D genes are given only for firm matches. Expanded clones get a size class; other rows say once, few or many, or leave the size out.

TRBV7-2,NA,TRBJ1-4,NA,CASSLLSGNEKLFF
TRBV7-2,once,TRBJ2-2,NA,CASSVGTDPLETGELFF
TRBV5-4,NA,TRBJ1-3,NA,CASSLDRETSGNTIYF
TRBV16,NA,TRBJ1-6,NA,CASTSLTGQNSPLHF
TRBV28,NA,TRBJ2-7,TRBD2,CASSSGGGRGEQYF
TRBV28,NA,TRBJ2-1,NA,CASSLAYNEQFF
TRBV11-3,NA,TRBJ2-7,TRBD1,CASSSGQGKTYEQYF
TRBV18,once,TRBJ2-3,NA,CASSPETSVDTQYF
TRBV12-5,NA,TRBJ2-3,NA,CASGPTGGVRQYF
TRBV5-5,NA,TRBJ2-2,TRBD2,CASSLAPGGTNTGELFF
TRBV6-5,once,TRBJ2-7,NA,CASSPTGRSYEQYF
TRBV28,NA,TRBJ1-5,NA,CASSKGLGNQPQHF
TRBV7-2,NA,TRBJ1-3,NA,CASSPPGVYSGNTIYF
TRBV6-5,NA,TRBJ2-3,NA,CASSYWAQSTKPPQYF
TRBV18,few,TRBJ1-2,NA,CASSPTDNYGYTF
TRBV11-3,NA,TRBJ1-1,NA,CASSLDNWQGNTEAFF
TRBV21-1,NA,TRBJ2-2,NA,CASSAQNTGELFF
TRBV18,NA,TRBJ1-5,NA,CASSPPGNQPQHF
TRBV19,NA,TRBJ1-1,NA,CASSIPGAMNTEAFF
TRBV18,NA,TRBJ1-2,NA,CASSPVVRPPNYGYTF
TRBV3-1/TRBV3-2,NA,TRBJ1-1,NA,CASSLDHTEAFF
TRBV6-4,NA,TRBJ1-2,NA,CASSDGTEASGYTF
TRBV9,NA,TRBJ1-1,NA,CASSPTGGNTEAFF
TRBV19,NA,TRBJ1-1,NA,CASNPTGTAQGAFF
TRBV10-2,once,TRBJ1-2,NA,CASSDIGRVGGYTF
TRBV30,NA,TRBJ1-2,TRBD1,CAWSTTGAWGYTF
TRBV16,NA,TRBJ1-3,NA,CASSHRVDRLGGNTIYF
TRBV29-1,once,TRBJ2-5,NA,CSVEPGDLQETQYF